This entry features one T cell receptor beta chain sequence. Its antigen is as yet unknown. V was clipped by 5 bases and J by 0 bases; unmatched bases: 9. This CDR3 is 18 amino acids long. The germline gives CDR1 SGHAT, CDR2 FQDESV (reference sequence). The sample comes from a study of cytomegalovirus exposure and HLA in healthy donors. Points from the study as a whole: In a later analysis, specific HLA alleles were associated with more than 15,000 TCR beta sequences at a 0.05 false discovery rate. It was assumed in the presence/absence analyses that sequencing depth was roughly uniform across donors.

This PCR relied on a set of 60 Vbeta primers and 13 Jbeta primers. Generated by immunoSEQ multiplex PCR, the TCRdb table keeps only in-frame clones and is missing some. The table for this sample gives more than 100,000 clones. The V call is TRBV11-1, the J call TRBJ2-5; 13 nucleotides match TRBD2. Source material: PBMCs. This TCR came from a woman in her thirties or forties in good health and CMV-seronegative. The CDR3 loop is CASSPGLAGALHQETQYF. The CDR3 DNA follows: TGTGCCAGCAGCCCAGGACTAGCGGGGGCCCTCCACCAAGAGACCCAGTACTTC.